This passage covers 4 T cell receptor beta chains from one sample sequenced in a study of shared clonotypes between healthy human individuals (dated by TCRdb to the early 2020s). Libraries came from the immunoSEQ multiplex PCR assay. As stored in TCRdb, this immuneACCESS dataset retains in-frame rearrangements with V and J assigned. A fraction of the clones does not appear; measured against another copy, unresolved V genes explain less than half of the discrepancy, and the remainder lacks a known reason. This sample has some 380,000 clones in its table, and just over 95% of those were observed once. The ten largest clones capture 0.32% of the sample. The sample comprised memory CD8+ T cells sorted from blood. According to the study, the label for this sample's cell subset or site signals: CD45RO+ cells pooled with CCR7-negative TemRA cells. Receptor source: a man aged 30 to 39 in good health.

This chain links TRBV10-3 with TRBJ1-4; possibly TRBD1 for D (6 bases). Trimming cost V 6 bases and J 5 bases, with 10 bases left between them. CDR1 and CDR2 from the germline V gene are ENHRY and SYGVKD. The CDR3 sequence is 13 residues long. In DNA, the CDR3 is TGTGCCATCAGGGACAGCGTGAATGAAAAACTGTTTTTT. Its protein is CAIRDSVNEKLFF.

This clone has just a few counts. The rearrangement joins TRBV7-3 to TRBJ2-5; D is ambiguous. The germline V gene encodes CDR1 SGHTA and CDR2 FQGTGA. The V and J ends lost 1 base and 7 bases respectively, with 10 bases between them. This CDR3 is 13 amino acids long. The CDR3 nucleotides read TGTGCCAGCAGCTTAATAGGATCAGGGACCCAGTACTTC. This codes for CASSLIGSGTQYF.

The V and J genes are TRBV30 and TRBJ1-3; D is uncertain. This CDR3 is built from 12 residues. V lost 0 bases and J 4 bases, leaving 4 bases between the germline ends. In germline, CDR1 is GTSNPN, CDR2 SVGIG (reference sequence). CDR3 region: CAWSVQGNTIYF. The CDR3 DNA follows: TGTGCCTGGAGTGTACAGGGAAACACCATATATTTT. Variable domain in full (rest from reference TRBV30 and TRBJ1-3): SQTIHQWPATLVQPVGSPLSLECTVEGTSNPNLYWYRQAAGRGLQLLFYSVGIGQISSEVPQNLSASRPQDRQFILSSKKLLLSDSGFYLCAWSVQGNTIYFGEGSWLTVV.

The chain uses TRBV7-2 and TRBJ1-5; no firm D call. This CDR3 region has 15 residues. CDR1 and CDR2 from the germline V gene are SGHTA and FQGNSA. The ends were cut back, 5 bases at V and 1 base at J, with 12 bases in the middle. The CDR3: CASSREGGSNQPQHF. The CDR3 DNA is TGTGCCAGCAGCCGTGAAGGAGGCAGCAATCAGCCCCAGCATTTT. Combining the CDR3 with reference TRBV7-2 and TRBJ1-5 gives the whole variable domain GAGVSQSPSNKVTEKGKDVELRCDPISGHTALYWYRQSLGQGLEFLIYFQGNSAPDKSGLPSDRFSAERTGGSVSTLTIQRTQQEDSAVYLCASSREGGSNQPQHFGDGTRLSIL.